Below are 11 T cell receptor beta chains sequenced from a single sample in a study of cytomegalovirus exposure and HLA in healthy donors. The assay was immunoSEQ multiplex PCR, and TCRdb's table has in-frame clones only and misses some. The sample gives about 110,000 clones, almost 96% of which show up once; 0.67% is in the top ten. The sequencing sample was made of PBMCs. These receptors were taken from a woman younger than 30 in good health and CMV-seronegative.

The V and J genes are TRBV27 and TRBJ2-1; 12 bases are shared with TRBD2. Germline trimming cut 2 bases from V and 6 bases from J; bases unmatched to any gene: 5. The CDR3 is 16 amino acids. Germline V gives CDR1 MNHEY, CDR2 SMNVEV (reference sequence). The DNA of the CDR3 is TGTGCCAGCAGTTTAGCTAGCGGGGGGGCCGGCAATGAGCAGTTCTTC. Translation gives CASSLASGGAGNEQFF.

The CDR3 coding sequence is TGTGCCAGCAGTGTACTTGCAACTAATGAAAAACTGTTTTTT. Protein product: CASSVLATNEKLFF. The chain is built from TRBV6-1 and TRBJ1-4; unclear D gene. V lost 4 bases and J lost 0, with 6 bases in between. The CDR3 spans 14 residues. Germline values: CDR1 MNHNS, CDR2 SASEGT.

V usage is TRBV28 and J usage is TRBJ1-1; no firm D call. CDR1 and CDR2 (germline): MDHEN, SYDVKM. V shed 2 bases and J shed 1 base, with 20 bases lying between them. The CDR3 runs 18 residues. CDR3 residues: CASSLQAGLGRTNTEAFF. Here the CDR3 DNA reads TGTGCCAGCAGTTTACAAGCTGGATTAGGGAGGACGAACACTGAAGCTTTCTTT.

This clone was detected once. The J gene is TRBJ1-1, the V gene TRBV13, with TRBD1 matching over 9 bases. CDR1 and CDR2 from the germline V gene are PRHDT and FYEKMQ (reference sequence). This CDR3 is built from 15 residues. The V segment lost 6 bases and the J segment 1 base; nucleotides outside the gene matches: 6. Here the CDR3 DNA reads TGTGCCAGCAGAAACGGACAGGGGAGGAACACTGAAGCTTTCTTT. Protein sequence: CASRNGQGRNTEAFF. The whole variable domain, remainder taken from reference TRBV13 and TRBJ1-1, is AAGVIQSPRHLIKEKRETATLKCYPIPRHDTVYWYQQGPGQDPQFLISFYEKMQSDKGSIPDRFSAQQFSDYHSELNMSSLELGDSALYFCASRNGQGRNTEAFFGQGTRLTVV.

The CDR3 nucleotides are TGCAGCGTTTTTGGGACAGGGGGCGTCGGGGCAGATACGCAGTATTTT. Translation: CSVFGTGGVGADTQYF. The chain links TRBV29-1 to TRBJ2-3; 12 nucleotides align to TRBD1. J lost 4 bases, V lost 5 bases, and 10 bases had no gene match. CDR1 and CDR2 from the germline V gene are SQVTM and ANQGSEA. The CDR3 totals 16 residues.

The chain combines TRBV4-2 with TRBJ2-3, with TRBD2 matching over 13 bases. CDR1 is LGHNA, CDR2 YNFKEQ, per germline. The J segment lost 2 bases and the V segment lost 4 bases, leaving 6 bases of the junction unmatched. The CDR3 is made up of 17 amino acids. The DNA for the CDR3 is TGTGCCAGCAGCCGGACACTAGCGGGGGGGACCACAGATACGCAGTATTTT. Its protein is CASSRTLAGGTTDTQYF.

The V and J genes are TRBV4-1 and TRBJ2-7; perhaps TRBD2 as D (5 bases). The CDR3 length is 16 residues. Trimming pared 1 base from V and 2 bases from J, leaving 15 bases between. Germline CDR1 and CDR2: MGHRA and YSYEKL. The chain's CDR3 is CASSQATSSGAYEQYF. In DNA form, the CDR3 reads TGCGCCAGCAGCCAAGCTACCTCCAGCGGAGCCTACGAGCAGTACTTC.

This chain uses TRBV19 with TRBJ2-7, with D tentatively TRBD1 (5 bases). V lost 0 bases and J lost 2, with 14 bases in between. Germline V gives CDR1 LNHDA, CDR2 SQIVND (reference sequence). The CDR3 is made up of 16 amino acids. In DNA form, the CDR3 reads TGTGCCAGTAGTATAGATCTGGAGACAGCCCCCTACGAGCAGTACTTC. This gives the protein CASSIDLETAPYEQYF.

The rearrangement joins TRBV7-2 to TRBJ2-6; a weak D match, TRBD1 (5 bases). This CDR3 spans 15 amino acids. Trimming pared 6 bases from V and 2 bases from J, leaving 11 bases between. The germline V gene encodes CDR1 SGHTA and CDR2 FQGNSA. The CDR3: CASRPGSTGANVLTF. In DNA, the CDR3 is TGTGCCAGCAGACCAGGGTCTACTGGGGCCAACGTCCTGACTTTC.

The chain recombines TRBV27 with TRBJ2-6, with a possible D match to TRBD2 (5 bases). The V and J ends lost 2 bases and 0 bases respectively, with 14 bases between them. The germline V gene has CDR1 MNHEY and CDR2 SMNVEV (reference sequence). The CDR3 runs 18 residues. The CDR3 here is CASSLSGRRSSGANVLTF. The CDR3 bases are TGTGCCAGCAGTTTAAGCGGCAGGCGAAGCTCTGGGGCCAACGTCCTGACTTTC.

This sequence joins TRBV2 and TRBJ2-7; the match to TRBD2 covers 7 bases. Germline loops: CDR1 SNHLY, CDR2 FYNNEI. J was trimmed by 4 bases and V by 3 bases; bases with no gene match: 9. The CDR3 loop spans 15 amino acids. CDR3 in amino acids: CASSETSSRGYEQYF. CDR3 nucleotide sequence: TGTGCCAGCAGTGAGACTAGCAGCCGGGGGTACGAGCAGTACTTC.